This TCR beta chain was identified in a study of cytomegalovirus exposure and HLA in healthy donors. Overall study context: The same platform was used for the 90 to 150 validation repertoires and the approximately 670 first-cohort repertoires, a later analysis reported.

Some clones are missing from TCRdb's copy, which holds only in-frame ones; the method was immunoSEQ multiplex PCR. Counted here are fewer than 250,000 clones, approximately 90% occurring once; the ten biggest clones make up 2.5% to 3%. V dropped 4 bases and J dropped 2; count of bases not matched to a gene: 1. Germline V CDR1 and CDR2: MNHEY, SMNVEV (reference sequence). The CDR3 has 14 residues. An approximately 120-subject validation cohort, separate from the approximately 670-subject first cohort, supplied the donors. This receptor was identified in a man between 18 and 29 years old in good health and CMV-seronegative. V is TRBV27 and J is TRBJ1-5; TRBD1 matches 8 bases. The source material was PBMCs. The CDR3, as DNA: TGTGCCAGCAGTTCGGGACAGGGCAATCAGCCCCAGCATTTT. Its protein is CASSSGQGNQPQHF.